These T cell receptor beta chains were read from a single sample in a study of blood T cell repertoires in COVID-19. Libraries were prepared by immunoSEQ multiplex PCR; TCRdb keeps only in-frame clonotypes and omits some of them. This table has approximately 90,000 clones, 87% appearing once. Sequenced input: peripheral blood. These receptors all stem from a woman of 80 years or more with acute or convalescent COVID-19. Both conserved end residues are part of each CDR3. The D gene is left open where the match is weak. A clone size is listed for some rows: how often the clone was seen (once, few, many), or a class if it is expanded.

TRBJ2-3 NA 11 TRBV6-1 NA CASSLTDTQYF TGTGCCAGCAGCCTCACAGATACGCAGTATTTT
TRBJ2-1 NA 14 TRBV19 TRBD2 CASSRGGLYNEQFF TGTGCCAGTAGTCGCGGGGGACTCTACAATGAGCAGTTCTTC
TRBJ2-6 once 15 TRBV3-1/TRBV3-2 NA CASRLQGSGANVLTF TGTGCCAGCAGGCTTCAGGGATCTGGGGCCAACGTCCTGACTTTC
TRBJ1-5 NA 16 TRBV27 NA CASSLDRTYSNQPQHF TGTGCCAGCAGTTTGGACAGAACTTATAGCAATCAGCCCCAGCATTTT
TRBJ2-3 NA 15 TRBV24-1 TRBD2 CATSGKAGRTDTQYF TGTGCCACCAGTGGGAAAGCGGGAAGGACAGATACGCAGTATTTT
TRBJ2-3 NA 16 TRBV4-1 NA CASSQGGAGFTDTQYF TGCGCCAGCAGCCAAGGTGGGGCGGGGTTCACAGATACGCAGTATTTT
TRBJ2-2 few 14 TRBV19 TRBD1 CASRRDSRTGELFF TGTGCCAGTAGAAGGGACAGCCGGACCGGGGAGCTGTTTTTT
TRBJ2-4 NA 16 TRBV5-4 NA CASSLKGRRTVDIQYF TGTGCCAGCAGCTTGAAAGGACGGAGGACCGTAGACATTCAGTACTTC
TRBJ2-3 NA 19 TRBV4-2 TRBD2 CASSQGLAGALSSTDTQYF TGTGCCAGCAGCCAAGGACTAGCGGGGGCCCTAAGTAGCACAGATACGCAGTATTTT
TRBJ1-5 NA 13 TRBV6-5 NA CASREGYNQPQHF TGTGCCAGCAGAGAGGGATACAATCAGCCCCAGCATTTT
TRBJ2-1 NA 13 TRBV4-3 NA CASSQDQTIQQFF TGCGCCAGCAGCCAAGATCAGACTATACAGCAGTTCTTC
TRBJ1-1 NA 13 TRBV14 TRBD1 CASSQEWDSEAFF TGTGCCAGCAGCCAAGAATGGGACAGCGAAGCTTTCTTT
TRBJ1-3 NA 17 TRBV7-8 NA CASSFVHSGFSGNTIYF TGTGCCAGCAGCTTTGTCCACTCCGGGTTTTCTGGAAACACCATATATTTT
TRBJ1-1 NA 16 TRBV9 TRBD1 CASSVAAGGMNTEAFF TGTGCCAGCAGCGTAGCCGCAGGGGGGATGAACACTGAAGCTTTCTTT
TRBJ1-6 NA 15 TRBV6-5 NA CASSYSPRDNSPLHF TGTGCCAGCAGTTACTCCCCCCGAGATAATTCACCCCTCCACTTT
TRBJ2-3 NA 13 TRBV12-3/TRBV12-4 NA CASSLVEDRDLYF TGTGCCAGCAGTTTAGTGGAGGATCGAGATTTGTATTTT
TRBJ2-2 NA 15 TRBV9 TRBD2 CASSASGRTTGELFF TGTGCCAGCAGCGCTAGCGGGAGGACCACCGGGGAGCTGTTTTTT
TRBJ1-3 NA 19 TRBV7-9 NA CASSRGQRGFGSSGNTIYF TGTGCCAGCAGCCGTGGACAGAGGGGGTTTGGATCCTCTGGAAACACCATATATTTT
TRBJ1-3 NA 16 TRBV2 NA CASSERNRQAGNTIYF TGTGCCAGCAGTGAAAGGAACAGGCAGGCCGGAAACACCATATATTTT
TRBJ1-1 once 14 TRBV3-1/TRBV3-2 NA CASSQWGGAPEAFF TGTGCCAGCAGCCAATGGGGGGGGGCCCCTGAAGCTTTCTTT
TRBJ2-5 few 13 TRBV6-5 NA CASSSGQQETQYF TGTGCCAGCAGCTCAGGACAGCAAGAGACCCAGTACTTC
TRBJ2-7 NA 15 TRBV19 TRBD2 CASSAGLAGSYEQYF TGTGCCAGTAGCGCCGGACTAGCGGGATCCTACGAGCAGTACTTC
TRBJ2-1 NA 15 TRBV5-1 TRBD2 CASSLASGIYNEQFF TGCGCCAGCAGCTTGGCTAGCGGGATTTACAATGAGCAGTTCTTC
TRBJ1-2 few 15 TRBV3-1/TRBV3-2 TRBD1 CASSQTAGGVYGYTF TGTGCCAGCAGCCAAACGGCAGGGGGTGTCTATGGCTACACCTTC
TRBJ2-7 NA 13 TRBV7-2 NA CASSPRVSYEQYF TGTGCCAGCAGCCCTCGGGTGAGCTACGAGCAGTACTTC
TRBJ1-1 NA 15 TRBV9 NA CASSPFTVGGTEAFF TGTGCCAGCAGCCCGTTCACGGTGGGGGGCACTGAAGCTTTCTTT
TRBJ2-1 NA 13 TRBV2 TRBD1 CASRGQVNNEQFF TGTGCCAGCAGAGGACAGGTAAACAATGAGCAGTTCTTC
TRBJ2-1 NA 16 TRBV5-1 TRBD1 CASRFTGQGEVNEQFF TGCGCCAGCCGCTTCACCGGACAGGGTGAGGTCAATGAGCAGTTCTTC
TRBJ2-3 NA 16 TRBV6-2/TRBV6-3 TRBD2 CASSLTSGRMTDTQYF TGTGCCAGCAGCTTGACTAGCGGGAGGATGACAGATACGCAGTATTTT
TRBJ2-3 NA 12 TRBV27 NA CASSPEGDTQYF TGTGCCAGCAGCCCGGAGGGGGATACGCAGTATTTT
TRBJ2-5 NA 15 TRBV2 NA CASSDRTTAQETQYF TGTGCCAGCAGCGACCGCACGACAGCGCAAGAGACCCAGTACTTC
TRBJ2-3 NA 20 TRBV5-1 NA CASSSTSSPGQSLNTDTQYF TGCGCCAGCAGCTCCACTTCTTCCCCGGGACAATCATTAAACACAGATACGCAGTATTTT
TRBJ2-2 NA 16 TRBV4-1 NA CASSQAVSSFSGELFF TGCGCCAGCAGCCAAGCGGTTTCTAGCTTCTCCGGGGAGCTGTTTTTT
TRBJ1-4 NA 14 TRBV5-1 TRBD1 CASRLGQGKEKLFF TGCGCCAGCAGATTGGGACAGGGGAAGGAAAAACTGTTTTTT
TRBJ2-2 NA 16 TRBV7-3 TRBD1 CASSTPTGRVTGELFF TGTGCCAGCAGCACCCCGACAGGGAGAGTAACCGGGGAGCTGTTTTTT
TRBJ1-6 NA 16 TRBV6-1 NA CASSETVYSYNSPLHF TGTGCCAGCAGTGAAACAGTCTACTCCTATAATTCACCCCTCCACTTT
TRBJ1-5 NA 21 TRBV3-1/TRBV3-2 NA CASSHPTRGRILPGPNQPQHF TGTGCCAGCAGCCACCCAACAAGAGGGAGAATTTTACCTGGCCCCAATCAGCCCCAGCATTTT
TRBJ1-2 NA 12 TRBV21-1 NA CASSKISDGYTF TGTGCCAGCAGCAAAATCTCGGATGGCTACACCTTC
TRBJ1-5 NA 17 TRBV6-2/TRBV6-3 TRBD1 CASSRGTGIDSNQPQHF TGTGCCAGCAGTAGAGGGACAGGGATTGATAGCAATCAGCCCCAGCATTTT
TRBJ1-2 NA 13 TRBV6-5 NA CASSYSTEYGYTF TGTGCCAGCAGTTACTCGACTGAGTATGGCTACACCTTC
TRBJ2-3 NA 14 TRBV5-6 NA CASSPNRGADTQYF TGTGCCAGCAGCCCGAATCGGGGAGCAGATACGCAGTATTTT
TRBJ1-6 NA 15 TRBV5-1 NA CASSLFGDGNSPLHF TGCGCCAGCAGCTTGTTCGGCGACGGGAATTCACCCCTCCACTTT
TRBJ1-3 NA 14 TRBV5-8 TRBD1 CASSSGTVGNTIYF TGTGCCAGCAGCTCCGGGACAGTAGGAAACACCATATATTTT